Included here is one TCR beta chain sequence, with context. Assay: immunoSEQ multiplex PCR; the TCRdb copy retains only in-frame clones and omits some. The sample lists 2 million to 2.5 million clones; about 90% were seen once. The V end was cut by 4 bases, the J end by 6 bases, with 15 bases between. Germline V gene data show CDR1 as GTSNPN and CDR2 as SVGIG (reference sequence). This CDR3 region has 14 residues. Naive CD45RA+ and memory CD45RA-negative subsets were split from CD4+ cells. This sample is part of a study of shared clonotypes between healthy human individuals. Overall study context: Sampling drew on donors who were a couple of women and a few men aged 18 to 49.

Sequenced input: naive CD4+ T cells from PBMCs. Stated subset: CD45RA+ positively selected. V usage is TRBV30 and J usage is TRBJ2-2, with D tentatively TRBD2 (7 bases). The sequence came from a man aged 18 to 29 in good health. Some clones in this sample may be carry-over from other donors' samples. The CDR3 region is CAWTRPGGPGELFF. The CDR3 DNA is TGTGCCTGGACCCGCCCCGGGGGGCCCGGGGAGCTGTTTTTT.